Presented here are 26 T cell receptor beta chains from one specimen sequenced in a study of human T cells and chemical hapten exposure (dated by TCRdb to about 2021). The protocol used for the library was RACE. Sequencing relied on a NextSeq 500. TCRdb reanalyzed the raw reads on its own, using fastp at Q25 for trimming and MiXCR for clone calling, and kept in-frame beta chains. Identical CDR3 proteins give one entry, which carries the most common genes and DNA. This sample comprises a few hundred thousand distinct CDR3 sequences, about 6% of them detected only once. The ten biggest clones cover less than 6.5% of the sample. The meaning of the sample's time point label: patch test 2, 6 weeks after DPC sensitization. What the treatment or condition label conveys for this sample: therapeutic diphenylcyclopropenone sensitization with weekly scalp DPC. This specimen was whole blood, taken in connection with sensitization to the hapten diphenylcyclopropenone (DPC). The source of these receptors is a woman younger than 35 with alopecia areata. Some clones in this sample may be carry-over from other donors' samples.

This clonotype appeared many times. J is TRBJ2-1 and V is TRBV29-1; the D gene could be TRBD1 or TRBD2 (5 bases each). Germline assignment: CDR1 SQVTM and CDR2 ANQGSEA. Trimming cost V 7 bases and J 4 bases, with 17 bases left between them. The CDR3 is 14 amino acids. The DNA of the CDR3 is TGCAGCGCATCCGGGACGGATATTTACAATGAGCAGTTCTTC. This sequence encodes CSASGTDIYNEQFF.

The V gene is TRBV6-6, the J gene TRBJ2-7, with D perhaps TRBD2 (6 bases). CDR1 MNHNY and CDR2 SVGAGI come from the germline V gene (reference sequence). With 6 bases removed from V and 4 bases from J, the gap between germline ends came to 10 bases. The CDR3 length is 12 residues. This CDR3 is CASSPGRYEQYF. The DNA of the CDR3 is TGTGCCAGCAGCCCTGGGAGGTACGAGCAGTACTTC.

The chain couples TRBV18 to TRBJ2-7; 9 bases are shared with TRBD1. The CDR3 covers 13 residues. Germline V gene lookup returns CDR1 KGHSH and CDR2 LQKENI. Trimming removed 6 bases from V and 5 bases from J; junction bases left unmatched: 5. The CDR3 DNA reads as TGTGCCAGCTCCCAGACAGGGGGAAACGAGCAGTACTTC. Translated, it gives CASSQTGGNEQYF.

This clonotype has just a few counts. The chain has TRBV4-3 and TRBJ2-7; TRBD1 might be the D (6 bases). This CDR3 is 14 amino acids long. Trimming cost V 8 bases and J 0 bases, with 14 bases left between them. Germline CDR1 LGHNA, CDR2 YSLEER. The CDR3 coding sequence is TGCGCCAGCGGAGATCCAGGGGACTCCTACGAGCAGTACTTC. It translates to CASGDPGDSYEQYF.

This clonotype was recorded many times. This chain connects TRBV20-1 to TRBJ2-3, with 8 positions matching TRBD1. This CDR3 region has 13 residues. Germline values: CDR1 DFQATT, CDR2 SNEGSKA (reference sequence). With V trimmed by 5 bases and J by 1 base, 2 bases remained unmatched. CDR3 sequence: CSALDRGTDTQYF. CDR3 nucleotide sequence: TGCAGTGCTCTGGACAGGGGCACAGATACGCAGTATTTT.

This clonotype occurred many times. This rearrangement joins TRBV5-6 to TRBJ1-5; possibly TRBD1 for D (5 bases). V was pared by 4 bases and J by 5 bases, with 19 bases between. The CDR3 spans 16 residues. Germline-derived CDR1 and CDR2 are SGHDT and YYEEEE. This CDR3 is CASSTWDAEWHQPQHF. Written as DNA, the CDR3 is TGTGCCAGCAGCACTTGGGACGCAGAATGGCATCAGCCCCAGCATTTT.

The chain employs TRBV12-3 or TRBV12-4 and TRBJ1-5, with D possibly being TRBD1 (6 bases). The CDR3 consists of 16 residues. V was trimmed by 3 bases and J by 0 bases, leaving 12 bases between them. CDR3 amino acids: CASSFLRGGSNQPQHF. In nucleotides, the CDR3 is TGTGCCAGCAGTTTTCTCAGGGGTGGTAGCAATCAGCCCCAGCATTTT.

DNA for the CDR3: TGTGCCAGCAGTCCCTCGGATCTTAATGAAAAACTGTTTTTT. Translation gives CASSPSDLNEKLFF. This sequence joins TRBV27 and TRBJ1-4; D not certain. Germline V lookup: CDR1 MNHEY, CDR2 SMNVEV (reference sequence). V lost 5 bases, J lost 4 bases, and 11 bases lay in between. This CDR3 region has 14 residues.

The gene calls are TRBV11-2 and TRBJ2-2; D is unclear. The germline CDR1 and CDR2 sequences are SGHAT and FQNNGV. CDR3 size: 15 residues. The V end lost 3 bases, the J end lost 1 base, and 9 bases lay between the germline ends. The CDR3 protein is CASSLWHRNTGELFF. CDR3 DNA: TGTGCCAGCAGCTTGTGGCATAGGAACACCGGGGAGCTGTTTTTT.

There are many counts of this clonotype. The chain carries TRBV12-3 or TRBV12-4 and TRBJ2-7; the D gene is possibly TRBD2 (5 bases). The V end lost 6 bases, the J end lost 6 bases, and 15 bases lay between the germline ends. The CDR3 extends over 13 amino acids. CDR3 protein: CASSLTTGSEQYF. The CDR3 DNA follows: TGTGCCAGCAGCCTAACTACGGGGTCCGAGCAGTACTTC.

The chain recombines TRBV20-1 with TRBJ2-6; D not certain. The CDR3 consists of 15 residues. Germline V gene lookup returns CDR1 DFQATT and CDR2 SNEGSKA (reference sequence). Trimming stripped 7 bases from V and 0 bases from J, with 13 bases between. The CDR3 coding sequence is TGCAGTGTCCCCGACGGAGACTCTGGGGCCAACGTCCTGACTTTC. Encoded protein: CSVPDGDSGANVLTF.

This chain connects TRBV18 to TRBJ2-5; TRBD2 matches at 8 bases. The junction had 9 bases not matched to a gene; V was cut back by 4 bases and J by 5 bases. CDR1 KGHSH and CDR2 LQKENI come from the germline V gene. This CDR3 is built from 15 residues. DNA of the CDR3: TGTGCCAGCTCACATCGATCCAGCGGGGGTGAGACCCAGTACTTC. Translating gives CASSHRSSGGETQYF.

V usage is TRBV4-3 and J usage is TRBJ2-1; no reliable D call. Trimming pared 6 bases from V and 2 bases from J, leaving 8 bases between. Germline lookup yields CDR1 LGHNA and CDR2 YSLEER. CDR3 length: 13 amino acids. The CDR3 loop is CASSPQTYNEQFF. The CDR3 DNA reads TGCGCCAGCAGTCCCCAGACCTACAATGAGCAGTTCTTC.

This clonotype was detected many times. This chain uses TRBV10-3 with TRBJ2-6; D gene uncertain. CDR3 length: 18 residues. Germline V gene lookup returns CDR1 ENHRY and CDR2 SYGVKD. The V gene lost 5 bases and the J gene lost 1 base, with 18 bases spanning the gap. The CDR3 spells CAISPQAGTTSGANVLTF. The DNA for the CDR3 is TGTGCCATCAGTCCTCAGGCCGGTACTACTTCTGGGGCCAACGTCCTGACTTTC.

This chain joins TRBV6-5 and TRBJ2-3, with D perhaps matching TRBD2 (5 bases). The CDR3 spans 13 residues. Trimming cost V 5 bases and J 2 bases, with 8 bases left between them. Germline CDR1 and CDR2: MNHEY and SVGAGI. The DNA of the CDR3 is TGTGCCAGCAGTGGGGAGAACACAGATACGCAGTATTTT. Its translation: CASSGENTDTQYF.

This clonotype was picked up a small number of times. This chain connects TRBV7-9 to TRBJ2-3, with 9 bases identical to TRBD1. The V gene's germline CDR1 is SEHNR and CDR2 FQNEAQ (reference sequence). V gave up 5 bases and J gave up 5 bases; unmatched junction bases: 14. The CDR3 runs to 17 residues. This CDR3 is CASSLPEGTGSKDTQYF. The CDR3, as DNA: TGTGCCAGCAGCCTCCCCGAAGGGACAGGGTCGAAAGATACGCAGTATTTT.

V usage is TRBV20-1 and J usage is TRBJ2-5; 7 positions agree with TRBD2. Germline CDR1 and CDR2: DFQATT and SNEGSKA (reference sequence). The CDR3 is 16 residues long. After removal of 5 bases from V and 2 bases from J, the junction contained 14 bases not matched to a gene. The CDR3 loop reads CSAAPHRRGIQETQYF. In nucleotides, the CDR3 is TGCAGTGCTGCCCCACATCGGCGGGGGATTCAAGAGACCCAGTACTTC.

This clonotype was observed a few times. The gene calls are TRBV20-1 and TRBJ2-3; D gene unclear. The germline V gene encodes CDR1 DFQATT and CDR2 SNEGSKA (reference sequence). CDR3 length equals 12 residues. V lost 3 bases and J 6 bases, leaving 10 bases between the germline ends. The CDR3 region has the DNA TGCAGTGCTAGTCTAGTTCTTGATACGCAGTATTTT. Translation: CSASLVLDTQYF.

This clonotype was picked up many times. This chain connects TRBV5-1 to TRBJ1-1; D remains ambiguous. The CDR3 is made up of 13 amino acids. The V gene lost 3 bases and the J gene lost 3 bases, with 9 bases spanning the gap. The germline V gene has CDR1 SGHRS and CDR2 YFSETQ. CDR3 protein: CASSSSGYTEAFF. The CDR3 coding sequence is TGCGCCAGCAGCTCCTCAGGATACACTGAAGCTTTCTTT.

This clonotype was recorded at least ten times. The chain joins TRBV4-3 to TRBJ1-6; 7 bases are a match to TRBD1. The CDR3 consists of 15 residues. V shed 2 bases, J shed 9 bases, and the junction held 7 bases outside the gene matches. Germline loops: CDR1 LGHNA, CDR2 YSLEER. CDR3 in DNA: TGCGCCAGCAGCCAAATACCAGGGGGGGTTTCACCCCTCCACTTT. This translates into CASSQIPGGVSPLHF.

This clonotype was detected a few times. The gene calls are TRBV7-2 and TRBJ1-2; D not resolved. V lost 3 bases and J lost 5, with 13 bases in between. The germline V gene has CDR1 SGHTA and CDR2 FQGNSA. There are 14 residues in the CDR3. The CDR3 loop reads CASSLGNGAYGYTF. For the CDR3, the DNA is TGTGCCAGCAGCTTGGGGAATGGAGCTTATGGCTACACCTTC.

The chain recombines TRBV7-9 with TRBJ2-5; perhaps TRBD2 as D (6 bases). The CDR3 is 15 residues long. Germline CDR1 is SEHNR and CDR2 is FQNEAQ (reference sequence). Trimming pared 1 base from V and 1 base from J, leaving 10 bases between. As DNA, the CDR3 is TGTGCCAGCAGCTTAGGGCGGGACCCCCAAGAGACCCAGTACTTC. It specifies CASSLGRDPQETQYF.

At least ten counts were recorded for this clonotype. The gene calls are TRBV6-2 or TRBV6-3 and TRBJ1-1; D call uncertain. The CDR3 length is 17 residues. CDR1 and CDR2 (germline): MNHEY, SVGEGT. Trimming removed 5 bases at V and 8 bases at J, with 27 bases between. CDR3 loop: CASSPTGFLLGRKEAFF. The CDR3 DNA is TGTGCCAGCAGTCCTACGGGTTTTCTCCTGGGGAGGAAGGAAGCTTTCTTT.

This clonotype was counted a few times. The chain employs TRBV9 and TRBJ2-3; 7 bases align to TRBD1. The J segment lost 2 bases and the V segment lost 4 bases, leaving 7 bases of the junction unmatched. The CDR3 sequence is 15 residues long. Germline assignment: CDR1 SGDLS and CDR2 YYNGEE. CDR3 protein: CASSLTGTHTDTQYF. The DNA for the CDR3 is TGTGCCAGCAGCTTGACAGGGACCCACACAGATACGCAGTATTTT. The full variable domain, completed using reference TRBV9 and TRBJ2-3, is DSGVTQTPKHLITATGQRVTLRCSPRSGDLSVYWYQQSLDQGLQFLIQYYNGEERAKGNILERFSAQQFPDLHSELNLSSLELGDSALYFCASSLTGTHTDTQYFGPGTRLTVL.

The CDR3 loop reads CASSRGSGVSTDTQYF. In DNA, the CDR3 is TGCGCCAGCAGCCGTGGTAGCGGGGTGAGCACAGATACGCAGTATTTT. The V call is TRBV4-3, the J call TRBJ2-3, with 8 bases fitting TRBD2. V was pared by 4 bases and J by 0 bases, with 6 bases of the junction left unmatched. The germline gives CDR1 LGHNA, CDR2 YSLEER. The CDR3 is 16 residues long.

This clonotype appeared many times. A read error may produce the germline difference seen at one junction end. The chain combines TRBV3-1 with TRBJ1-6; perhaps TRBD1 as D (6 bases). The CDR3 consists of 16 residues. Germline CDR1 reads LGHDT; CDR2 reads YNNKEL (reference sequence). CDR3 nucleotides: TGTGCCAGCAGCCACCGAGACAGGTTGGGGGGGTCACGCCTCCACTTT. This codes for CASSHRDRLGGSRLHF.